These 26 T cell receptor beta chains originate from one sample sequenced in a study of identical twins. TCRdb analysed the 5' RACE reads with MiXCR anew, one entry per CDR3 protein. The top ten clones hold more than 6% of a sample with 350,000 or so distinct CDR3 sequences, around 12% of them seen once. These data were also filed under a second study, of yellow fever vaccine responses in identical twins.

Sequences were obtained from CD8+ T cells sorted from blood. The source is a woman aged 18 to 35 in good health.

The chain couples TRBV12-3 or TRBV12-4 to TRBJ2-1; 10 bases match TRBD2. The CDR3 consists of 13 residues. V was pared by 3 bases and J by 14 bases, with 7 bases of the junction left unmatched. DNA for the CDR3: TGTGCCAGCAGTTTCAGCGGGGGGGCTGCGGAGTTCTTC. It specifies CASSFSGGAAEFF.

V gene TRBV11-3 combines with J gene TRBJ2-3, with no clear D. This CDR3 spans 16 amino acids. The V end lost 5 bases, the J end lost 0 bases, and 15 bases lay between the germline ends. Germline V lookup: CDR1 SGHNT, CDR2 YENEEA. This chain's CDR3 is CASSPHRGSSTDTQYF. The CDR3, as DNA: TGTGCCAGCAGCCCACACCGCGGTAGTAGCACAGATACGCAGTATTTT.

This clonotype has only a few counts. This chain joins TRBV4-1 and TRBJ2-7, with D possibly TRBD1 on 5 matching bases. Trimming stripped 0 bases from V and 5 bases from J, with 14 bases between. The CDR3 is 15 amino acids. CDR1 and CDR2 (germline): MGHRA, YSYEKL. CDR3 bases: TGCGCCAGCAGCCAAGATAAGTTCAGGGTACACGAGCAGTACTTC. This encodes CASSQDKFRVHEQYF.

This clonotype was recorded at least ten times. The chain recombines TRBV5-1 with TRBJ2-7, with 11 bases fitting TRBD2. The J segment lost 6 bases and the V segment lost 0 bases, leaving 5 bases of the junction unmatched. The CDR3 consists of 15 residues. Germline V CDR1 and CDR2: SGHRS, YFSETQ. The CDR3: CASSLDSGRAREQYF. The CDR3 coding sequence is TGCGCCAGCAGCTTGGATAGCGGGAGGGCCCGCGAGCAGTACTTC.

V usage is TRBV29-1 and J usage is TRBJ1-1; tentative D call: TRBD1 (5 bases). Germline V gene lookup returns CDR1 SQVTM and CDR2 ANQGSEA. Trimming took off 7 bases at V and 0 bases at J, with 12 bases between the two ends. This CDR3 comprises 13 residues. CDR3 amino acids: CSGGGEMNTEAFF. In DNA form, the CDR3 reads TGCAGCGGGGGGGGTGAAATGAACACTGAAGCTTTCTTT.

This clonotype was seen a handful of times. V is TRBV13 and J is TRBJ2-5; no reliable D call. Germline V gives CDR1 PRHDT, CDR2 FYEKMQ (reference sequence). This CDR3 comprises 12 residues. Trimming left V 5 bases short and J 1 base short, with 5 bases between. The CDR3 protein is CASSAIQETQYF. The CDR3 DNA sequence: TGTGCCAGCAGCGCCATCCAAGAGACCCAGTACTTC.

The gene calls are TRBV19 and TRBJ2-3, with 9 bases lining up with TRBD2. The ends lost 0 bases at V and 4 bases at J; junction bases unmatched: 8. The CDR3 has 17 amino acids. Germline lookup yields CDR1 LNHDA and CDR2 SQIVND (reference sequence). The CDR3 protein is CASSIDRREGQADTQYF. Here the CDR3 DNA reads TGTGCCAGTAGTATAGATCGGCGGGAGGGCCAGGCAGATACGCAGTATTTT. The full variable domain, in which reference TRBV19 and TRBJ2-3 provide the parts outside the CDR3, is DGGITQSPKYLFRKEGQNVTLSCEQNLNHDAMYWYRQDPGQGLRLIYYSQIVNDFQKGDIAEGYSVSREKKESFPLTVTSAQKNPTAFYLCASSIDRREGQADTQYFGPGTRLTVL.

This clonotype was counted only a few times. The chain is built from TRBV7-9 and TRBJ1-2; TRBD1 aligns across 9 bases. The CDR3 is made up of 14 amino acids. Germline assignment: CDR1 SEHNR and CDR2 FQNEAQ (reference sequence). V dropped 5 bases and J dropped 8; count of bases not matched to a gene: 9. CDR3 residues: CASSPADRGKGYTF. CDR3 DNA sequence: TGTGCCAGCAGCCCAGCGGACAGGGGTAAAGGCTACACCTTC.

For this clonotype: A junction end diverges from the germline sequence, so it may reflect a read error. The genes are TRBV19 and TRBJ2-1, with TRBD2 matching 8 bases. Germline-derived CDR1 and CDR2 are LNHDA and SQIVND (reference sequence). The CDR3 has 15 residues. The CDR3, as DNA: TGTGCCAGTAGTATTAGCGGGACTAGTAACAATGAGCAGTCCTTC. Protein product: CASSISGTSNNEQSF.

In its sample, this clonotype was seen a few times. The CDR3 region has the DNA TGTGCCAGCAGCTTGAGGATCGGAGTTGACAGGGTGGTTCAGCCCCAGCATTTT. It specifies CASSLRIGVDRVVQPQHF. The genes are TRBV5-6 and TRBJ1-5, with 7 bases lining up with TRBD1. The CDR3 is made up of 18 amino acids. The J segment lost 6 bases and the V segment lost 1 base, leaving 16 bases of the junction unmatched. The germline CDR1 and CDR2 sequences are SGHDT and YYEEEE.

This clonotype was detected only a few times. The chain uses TRBV7-6 and TRBJ2-5, with 15 positions matching TRBD2. The V gene end was trimmed by 5 bases and the J gene end by 5 bases; junction bases not matched to a gene: 6. This CDR3 region has 16 residues. Germline assignment: CDR1 SGHVS and CDR2 FNYEAQ. The CDR3 DNA reads as TGTGCCAGCAGCCCGGGACTAGCGGGGGGCCGTGAGACCCAGTACTTC. Translating gives CASSPGLAGGRETQYF.

There are a few counts of this clonotype. V and J are TRBV6-5 and TRBJ2-1; D not certain. The CDR3 has 15 residues. The V and J ends lost 2 bases and 5 bases respectively, with 13 bases between them. CDR1 and CDR2 from the germline V gene are MNHEY and SVGAGI. The CDR3 DNA reads TGTGCCAGCAGTTACACCCAAGGGCCGAACAATGAGCAGTTCTTC. Protein product: CASSYTQGPNNEQFF.

The V call is TRBV5-1, the J call TRBJ2-5; D is uncertain. This CDR3 comprises 14 residues. V lost 4 bases, J lost 4 bases, and 14 bases lay in between. The germline V gene encodes CDR1 SGHRS and CDR2 YFSETQ. The CDR3 nucleotides are TGCGCCAGCAGCCTACGAGTCTTTCCAGAGACCCAGTACTTC. Translated, it gives CASSLRVFPETQYF. Filled out from reference TRBV5-1 and TRBJ2-5, the complete variable domain reads KAGVTQTPRYLIKTRGQQVTLSCSPISGHRSVSWYQQTPGQGLQFLFEYFSETQRNKGNFPGRFSGRQFSNSRSEMNVSTLELGDSALYLCASSLRVFPETQYFGPGTRLLVL.

To note about this clonotype: This is likely a read error, given that the CDR3 carries no conserved phenylalanine or tryptophan at its end. Because the CDR3's place on the DNA is in doubt, the DNA is left out and the CDR3 is given as listed by TCRdb. The J gene is TRBJ2-5, the V gene TRBV13; the table's D call, TRBD1, has no DNA check behind it. The CDR3 length equals 12 residues, ends included. In germline, CDR1 is PRHDT, CDR2 FYEKMQ (reference sequence). The chain's CDR3 is CASSLGGTHFSS.

This clonotype was detected only a few times. This chain connects TRBV5-4 to TRBJ2-1; 7 positions match TRBD1. CDR1 SGHNT and CDR2 YYREEE come from the germline V gene (reference sequence). The CDR3 consists of 13 residues. The DNA of the CDR3 is TGTGCTGTCACCGGGACAGTAAACAATGAGCAGTTCTTC. Amino acid sequence: CAVTGTVNNEQFF. Based on the CDR3 plus reference TRBV5-4 and TRBJ2-1, the full variable domain is ETGVTQSPTHLIKTRGQQVTLRCSSQSGHNTVSWYQQALGQGPQFIFQYYREEENGRGNFPPRFSGLQFPNYSSELNVNALELDDSALYLCAVTGTVNNEQFFGPGTRLTVL.

The V call is TRBV11-2, the J call TRBJ2-1; 12 bases agree with TRBD2. This CDR3 region has 16 residues. Per the germline V gene, CDR1 is SGHAT and CDR2 is FQNNGV. V lost 5 bases, J lost 7 bases, and 9 bases stayed unmatched. The CDR3 sequence is CASSISRTSGTNEQFF. The DNA of the CDR3 is TGTGCCAGCAGCATCAGCAGGACTAGCGGGACGAATGAGCAGTTCTTC.

This clonotype appeared many times. V gene TRBV5-1 combines with J gene TRBJ2-1; D is perhaps TRBD1 or TRBD2 (5 bases each). The CDR3 is 20 residues long. Germline lookup yields CDR1 SGHRS and CDR2 YFSETQ. The ends were cut back, 2 bases at V and 1 base at J, with 25 bases in the middle. The chain's CDR3 is CASSLRRRTKEGRSYNEQFF. CDR3 bases: TGCGCCAGCAGCTTACGAAGACGTACTAAAGAGGGACGGTCCTACAATGAGCAGTTCTTC.

This clonotype was observed a handful of times. The rearrangement links TRBV7-8 to TRBJ2-1, with 12 bases identical to TRBD2. Germline CDR1 reads SGHVS; CDR2 reads FQNEAQ. The CDR3 extends over 16 amino acids. V lost 5 bases, J lost 6 bases, and 8 bases stayed unmatched. CDR3 sequence reads: CASSQFGLAGFNEQFF. DNA for the CDR3: TGTGCCAGCAGCCAATTTGGACTAGCGGGATTCAATGAGCAGTTCTTC.

This clonotype was detected a few times. The chain uses TRBV6-1 and TRBJ2-3, with TRBD1 matching over 8 bases. The CDR3 is 15 residues long. The germline V gene encodes CDR1 MNHNS and CDR2 SASEGT. The ends lost 3 bases at V and 1 base at J; junction bases unmatched: 3. CDR3 residues: CASSEIQGGTDTQYF. CDR3 nucleotides: TGTGCCAGCAGTGAGATACAGGGGGGCACAGATACGCAGTATTTT.

The chain is built from TRBV5-4 and TRBJ1-1; a possible D gene is TRBD1 (5 bases). The V end lost 3 bases, the J end lost 11 bases, and 20 bases lay between the germline ends. CDR3 length equals 14 residues. Germline values: CDR1 SGHNT, CDR2 YYREEE (reference sequence). The CDR3 bases are TGTGCCAGCAGCTACCAGGGTACCCCCTTTCGGGCTTTCTTT. Translating it yields CASSYQGTPFRAFF.

Only a few counts were recorded for this clonotype. The J gene is TRBJ2-3, the V gene TRBV20-1; D is uncertain. The CDR3 covers 19 residues. V dropped 1 base and J dropped 2 bases, with 25 bases sitting between them. CDR1 is DFQATT, CDR2 SNEGSKA, per germline (reference sequence). DNA of the CDR3: TGCAGTGCTAGAGGGGTGGACGGGCAAAGTGTGTTTTACACAGATACGCAGTATTTT. This translates into CSARGVDGQSVFYTDTQYF.

The V gene is TRBV11-1, the J gene TRBJ2-1; TRBD2 aligns across 10 bases. The trim removed 5 bases at V and 3 bases at J, leaving 16 bases unmatched. Germline V gene lookup returns CDR1 SGHAT and CDR2 FQDESV (reference sequence). CDR3 length: 19 residues. The CDR3: CASSNYPTSGVDNYNEQFF. In DNA, the CDR3 is TGTGCCAGCAGCAATTACCCTACTAGCGGGGTAGATAACTACAATGAGCAGTTCTTC.

This chain links TRBV2 with TRBJ2-7; 7 bases are a match to TRBD1. Germline assignment: CDR1 SNHLY and CDR2 FYNNEI. The CDR3 runs 12 residues. The V segment lost 9 bases and the J segment 0 bases; nucleotides outside the gene matches: 2. Here the CDR3 reads CASGDSSYEQYF. CDR3 DNA: TGTGCCAGTGGGGACAGCTCCTACGAGCAGTACTTC.

A few counts support this clonotype. This sequence joins TRBV20-1 and TRBJ2-5; the match to TRBD2 covers 12 bases. Losses at the gene ends were 0 bases for V and 2 bases for J; bases not matched to a gene: 10. This CDR3 contains 18 residues. Germline CDR1 and CDR2: DFQATT and SNEGSKA (reference sequence). CDR3 in DNA: TGCAGTGCTAGAGAAGCGGATCGGACTAGCGGGGTACAAGAGACCCAGTACTTC. It specifies CSAREADRTSGVQETQYF.

This clonotype was picked up one time. This chain links TRBV5-8 with TRBJ2-5; unclear D gene. The CDR3 loop spans 13 amino acids. Looked up from germline, CDR1 is SGHTS and CDR2 is YDEGEE. The V end lost 0 bases, the J end lost 5 bases, and 8 bases lay between the germline ends. The CDR3 DNA reads as TGTGCCAGCAGCTTGGTTAGACTGGAGACCCAGTACTTC. This codes for CASSLVRLETQYF.

This clonotype has a count of ten or more. The chain combines TRBV7-8 with TRBJ2-7; D might be TRBD2 (6 bases). The V end was cut by 0 bases, the J end by 0 bases, with 6 bases between. CDR1 is SGHVS and CDR2 is FQNEAQ in the germline V gene. CDR3 size: 14 residues. The CDR3 region has the DNA TGTGCCAGCAGCTTAGCGACTAGCTCCTACGAGCAGTACGTC. Amino acid sequence: CASSLATSSYEQYV.